Listed below are T cell receptor beta chains from one sample, sequenced in a study of siplizumab effects on memory and regulatory T cells. Some clones are missing from TCRdb's copy, which holds only in-frame ones; the method was immunoSEQ multiplex PCR. The sample records roughly 100,000 clones, just over 90% being singletons. The sequencing sample was made of CD4+ T cells sorted from blood. Receptors originate from a human donor in good health. Both conserved end residues are part of each CDR3. The D gene is left open where the match is weak. Clone size is not always given. Where it is, it says once, few, many or a class for expanded clones.

cdr3_length: 13
v_call: TRBV6-6
j_call: TRBJ2-7
d_call: -
clone_size: -
cdr3_aa: CASSYDSFYEQYF
cdr3_nt: TGTGCCAGCAGTTACGACAGCTTCTACGAGCAGTACTTC

cdr3_length: 15
v_call: TRBV7-3
j_call: TRBJ2-1
d_call: TRBD2
clone_size: -
cdr3_aa: CASSLSAGGYNEQFF
cdr3_nt: TGTGCCAGCAGCTTATCAGCGGGAGGTTACAATGAGCAGTTCTTC

cdr3_length: 18
v_call: TRBV4-2
j_call: TRBJ2-2
d_call: TRBD1
clone_size: -
cdr3_aa: CASSDGEQGAHPVGELFF
cdr3_nt: TGTGCCAGCAGCGACGGGGAACAGGGGGCTCATCCCGTCGGGGAGCTGTTTTTT

cdr3_length: 13
v_call: TRBV2
j_call: TRBJ1-2
d_call: -
clone_size: -
cdr3_aa: CASSESGEDGYTF
cdr3_nt: TGTGCCAGCAGTGAATCAGGGGAGGATGGCTACACCTTC

cdr3_length: 13
v_call: TRBV6-5
j_call: TRBJ1-5
d_call: -
clone_size: -
cdr3_aa: CASRGGLNQPQHF
cdr3_nt: TGTGCCAGCAGAGGGGGTTTAAATCAGCCCCAGCATTTT

cdr3_length: 11
v_call: TRBV2
j_call: TRBJ1-1
d_call: -
clone_size: -
cdr3_aa: CASRMGTEAFF
cdr3_nt: TGTGCCAGCAGGATGGGCACTGAAGCTTTCTTT

cdr3_length: 15
v_call: TRBV5-6
j_call: TRBJ2-1
d_call: TRBD2
clone_size: -
cdr3_aa: CASSLVTSGGNEQFF
cdr3_nt: TGTGCCAGCAGCTTGGTGACTAGCGGGGGGAATGAGCAGTTCTTC

cdr3_length: 13
v_call: TRBV28
j_call: TRBJ1-2
d_call: -
clone_size: -
cdr3_aa: CAVPRGRAGGYTF
cdr3_nt: TGTGCCGTACCCCGGGGTAGGGCTGGTGGCTACACCTTC

cdr3_length: 13
v_call: TRBV25-1
j_call: TRBJ2-7
d_call: -
clone_size: -
cdr3_aa: CASSESGVGGQYF
cdr3_nt: TGTGCCAGCAGTGAATCGGGGGTTGGTGGGCAGTACTTC

cdr3_length: 12
v_call: TRBV11-2
j_call: TRBJ2-1
d_call: -
clone_size: -
cdr3_aa: CASRAEGVEQFF
cdr3_nt: TGTGCCAGCAGAGCGGAGGGGGTTGAGCAGTTCTTC

cdr3_length: 14
v_call: TRBV7-3
j_call: TRBJ2-3
d_call: -
clone_size: -
cdr3_aa: CASSLTAGADTQYF
cdr3_nt: TGTGCCAGCAGCTTAACGGCAGGGGCAGATACGCAGTATTTT

cdr3_length: 15
v_call: TRBV29-1
j_call: TRBJ1-5
d_call: TRBD1
clone_size: -
cdr3_aa: CSGSTGQGGNQPQHF
cdr3_nt: TGCAGCGGGAGTACTGGACAGGGCGGTAATCAGCCCCAGCATTTT

cdr3_length: 13
v_call: TRBV6-1
j_call: TRBJ1-1
d_call: TRBD1
clone_size: -
cdr3_aa: CASKLTGVTEAFF
cdr3_nt: TGTGCCAGCAAACTTACAGGGGTCACTGAAGCTTTCTTT

cdr3_length: 14
v_call: TRBV11-2
j_call: TRBJ2-1
d_call: -
clone_size: -
cdr3_aa: CASSVSGTEGEQFF
cdr3_nt: TGTGCCAGCAGCGTATCGGGGACCGAAGGAGAGCAGTTCTTC

cdr3_length: 15
v_call: TRBV6-1
j_call: TRBJ1-3
d_call: -
clone_size: -
cdr3_aa: CASSVGRAAGNTIYF
cdr3_nt: TGTGCCAGCAGTGTTGGCAGGGCAGCCGGAAACACCATATATTTT

cdr3_length: 16
v_call: TRBV5-1
j_call: TRBJ2-7
d_call: TRBD1
clone_size: -
cdr3_aa: CASSLGWDRVPYEQYF
cdr3_nt: TGCGCCAGCAGCTTGGGTTGGGACAGGGTGCCCTACGAGCAGTACTTC

cdr3_length: 18
v_call: TRBV11-1
j_call: TRBJ2-1
d_call: TRBD2
clone_size: -
cdr3_aa: CASSPSRLAGGSYNEQFF
cdr3_nt: TGTGCCAGCAGCCCGAGCCGACTAGCGGGGGGCTCCTACAATGAGCAGTTCTTC

cdr3_length: 15
v_call: TRBV9
j_call: TRBJ2-5
d_call: -
clone_size: -
cdr3_aa: CASSVASGPQETQYF
cdr3_nt: TGTGCCAGCAGCGTAGCTTCAGGGCCCCAAGAGACCCAGTACTTC

cdr3_length: 13
v_call: TRBV30
j_call: TRBJ1-1
d_call: TRBD1
clone_size: -
cdr3_aa: CAWYRGGNTEAFF
cdr3_nt: TGTGCCTGGTACCGAGGGGGCAACACTGAAGCTTTCTTT

cdr3_length: 12
v_call: TRBV6-1
j_call: TRBJ1-2
d_call: -
clone_size: -
cdr3_aa: CASSEVGGGYTF
cdr3_nt: TGTGCCAGCAGTGAAGTTGGAGGCGGCTACACCTTC

cdr3_length: 15
v_call: TRBV9
j_call: TRBJ2-7
d_call: -
clone_size: -
cdr3_aa: CASSVSTGDSYEQYF
cdr3_nt: TGTGCCAGCAGCGTGTCTACGGGGGATTCCTACGAGCAGTACTTC

cdr3_length: 15
v_call: TRBV6-1
j_call: TRBJ2-1
d_call: TRBD2
clone_size: once
cdr3_aa: CASSPRAGGYNEQFF
cdr3_nt: TGTGCCAGCAGCCCGAGGGCGGGGGGCTACAATGAGCAGTTCTTC

cdr3_length: 12
v_call: TRBV15
j_call: TRBJ1-1
d_call: -
clone_size: -
cdr3_aa: CATSRVGGEAFF
cdr3_nt: TGTGCCACCAGCAGAGTGGGCGGTGAAGCTTTCTTT

cdr3_length: 17
v_call: TRBV5-4
j_call: TRBJ2-1
d_call: TRBD2
clone_size: -
cdr3_aa: CASSLGGLAGNYNEQFF
cdr3_nt: TGTGCCAGCAGCTTGGGAGGACTAGCGGGGAATTACAATGAGCAGTTCTTC

cdr3_length: 15
v_call: TRBV6-5
j_call: TRBJ1-6
d_call: -
clone_size: once
cdr3_aa: CASTDRGLLYSPLHF
cdr3_nt: TGTGCCAGCACCGACCGGGGGTTACTATATTCACCCCTCCACTTT

cdr3_length: 14
v_call: TRBV7-2
j_call: TRBJ2-1
d_call: TRBD2
clone_size: once
cdr3_aa: CASSLGLAGFEQFF
cdr3_nt: TGTGCCAGCAGCTTAGGGCTAGCGGGGTTTGAGCAGTTCTTC